The 23 T cell receptor beta chains listed next were all sequenced from one sample in a study of T-cell memory formation after mild COVID-19. TCRdb reprocessed the 5' RACE reads with MiXCR, giving one entry per CDR3 protein. The sample lists about 430,000 distinct CDR3 sequences, approximately 24% occurring once. The sample was PBMCs or a T cell subset sorted from them (not recorded which). These receptors were taken from an adult woman who had mild COVID-19 (a few samples of this study predate the infection). Cell type and time point are not known.

The CDR3 DNA follows: TGTGCCAGCAGTGAATACGGATGGCGGGAGGACTCCTACGAGCAGTACTTC. Translating gives CASSEYGWREDSYEQYF. The J gene is TRBJ2-7, the V gene TRBV25-1; 8 positions agree with TRBD2. Germline V gene sequence: CDR1 MGHDK, CDR2 SYGVNS. The CDR3 consists of 17 residues. Germline trimming cut 0 bases from V and 0 bases from J; bases unmatched to any gene: 7.

This sequence joins TRBV6-5 and TRBJ2-5; TRBD1 might be the D (6 bases). CDR1 and CDR2 (germline): MNHEY, SVGAGI. Trimming shortened V by 6 bases and J by 5 bases, and 16 bases separated the two germline ends. The CDR3 consists of 14 residues. This CDR3 is CASRNYRVWETQYF. The CDR3, as DNA: TGTGCCAGCAGGAATTACAGGGTATGGGAGACCCAGTACTTC.

This clonotype came up many times. The V gene is TRBV5-1, the J gene TRBJ2-5, with 12 bases aligning to TRBD2. The germline gives CDR1 SGHRS, CDR2 YFSETQ. The V gene end was trimmed by 0 bases and the J gene end by 5 bases; junction bases not matched to a gene: 8. The CDR3 extends over 17 amino acids. CDR3 region: CASSLGTSGALGETQYF. The CDR3 DNA sequence: TGCGCCAGCAGCTTGGGGACTAGCGGGGCCCTCGGCGAGACCCAGTACTTC.

V is TRBV20-1 and J is TRBJ1-2, with no clear D. Germline V gene sequence: CDR1 DFQATT, CDR2 SNEGSKA (reference sequence). This CDR3 is 13 amino acids long. V was pared by 8 bases and J by 6 bases, with 19 bases between. The DNA of the CDR3 is TGCAGTCCCCACCGCCCGAATGAAAATGGCTACACCTTC. Its translation: CSPHRPNENGYTF.

This clonotype was detected only a few times. The chain carries TRBV20-1 and TRBJ1-1; no firm D call. Germline CDR1 is DFQATT and CDR2 is SNEGSKA (reference sequence). V dropped 5 bases and J dropped 2 bases, with 12 bases sitting between them. The CDR3 consists of 13 residues. Here the CDR3 reads CSAPMEGNTEAFF. CDR3 in DNA: TGCAGTGCTCCGATGGAGGGTAACACTGAAGCTTTCTTT.

The J gene is TRBJ2-3, the V gene TRBV7-6; 9 nucleotides line up with TRBD2. Germline V gene data show CDR1 as SGHVS and CDR2 as FNYEAQ. V lost 5 bases to trimming and J lost 2 bases; unmatched junction nucleotides: 8. CDR3 length equals 16 residues. The CDR3 is CASSVHPSGATDTQYF. The CDR3 DNA reads TGTGCCAGCAGCGTTCACCCTAGCGGGGCCACAGATACGCAGTATTTT.

This clonotype was recorded a few times. J is TRBJ2-5 and V is TRBV7-6; D is uncertain. The CDR3 length is 15 residues. Trimming cost V 0 bases and J 2 bases, with 10 bases left between them. The V gene's germline CDR1 is SGHVS and CDR2 FNYEAQ. DNA of the CDR3: TGTGCCAGCAGCTTAGCGCCAGCGCGTCAAGAGACCCAGTACTTC. It codes for CASSLAPARQETQYF.

This clonotype was found a few times. The V call is TRBV3-1, the J call TRBJ1-6; unclear D gene. From germline, CDR1 is LGHDT and CDR2 YNNKEL (reference sequence). The germline V and J ends were trimmed by 0 bases and 7 bases, with 10 bases remaining between them. The CDR3 totals 15 residues. CDR3 residues: CASSQEWGWNSPLHF. CDR3 bases: TGTGCCAGCAGCCAAGAATGGGGATGGAATTCACCCCTCCACTTT.

This clonotype was picked up a small number of times. The gene calls are TRBV12-3 or TRBV12-4 and TRBJ1-5; 9 nucleotides agree with TRBD1. The V and J ends lost 5 bases and 4 bases, in that order; junction bases with no gene match: 0. CDR3 length equals 13 residues. This CDR3 reads CASSGTGNQPQHF. The CDR3 region has the DNA TGTGCCAGCAGTGGGACAGGGAATCAGCCCCAGCATTTT.

The chain uses TRBV7-3 and TRBJ2-3, with TRBD2 identical over 8 bases. This CDR3 region has 16 residues. Trimming cost V 4 bases and J 1 base; bases outside gene matches: 7. Germline V gives CDR1 SGHTA, CDR2 FQGTGA. CDR3 region: CASSSIAGLGTDTQYF. The CDR3 nucleotides read TGTGCCAGCAGCTCCATAGCGGGGTTGGGCACAGATACGCAGTATTTT. The whole variable domain, remainder taken from reference TRBV7-3 and TRBJ2-3, is GAGVSQTPSNKVTEKGKYVELRCDPISGHTALYWYRQSLGQGPEFLIYFQGTGAADDSGLPNDRFFAVRPEGSVSTLKIQRTERGDSAVYLCASSSIAGLGTDTQYFGPGTRLTVL.

The table lists this clonotype with many counts. The J gene is TRBJ2-5, the V gene TRBV12-3 or TRBV12-4, with 11 bases matching TRBD2. J gave up 5 bases and V 3 bases, and 11 bases lay outside the gene matches. CDR3 length equals 17 residues. CDR3 DNA sequence: TGTGCCAGCAGTTTCTCACCGGGACTAGCGGAAAGGGAGACCCAGTACTTC. It codes for CASSFSPGLAERETQYF.

This clonotype was picked up a small number of times. This rearrangement joins TRBV20-1 to TRBJ2-3, with no clear D. Between the trimmed V and J ends, which lost 3 bases and 2 bases, there was a span of 9 bases. In germline, CDR1 is DFQATT, CDR2 SNEGSKA (reference sequence). The CDR3 loop spans 13 amino acids. The CDR3 DNA reads as TGCAGTGCTAGCCCCCGGTACACAGATACGCAGTATTTT. As protein: CSASPRYTDTQYF.

The J gene is TRBJ2-2, the V gene TRBV4-2; D might be TRBD1 (5 bases). The CDR3 sequence is 16 residues long. Trimming cost V 4 bases and J 7 bases, with 19 bases left between them. Germline V CDR1 and CDR2: LGHNA, YNFKEQ. The CDR3 DNA follows: TGTGCCAGCAGCCGGGTCGGGCAGGGTCCCAACGGGGAGCTGTTTTTT. Translation: CASSRVGQGPNGELFF.

J is TRBJ2-6 and V is TRBV29-1; D gene uncertain. This CDR3 contains 14 residues. V lost 4 bases to trimming and J lost 0 bases, with 7 bases between them. Looked up from germline, CDR1 is SQVTM and CDR2 is ANQGSEA. CDR3 sequence reads: CSVGRASGANVLTF. The CDR3 DNA follows: TGCAGCGTTGGTAGGGCCTCTGGGGCCAACGTCCTGACTTTC.

This clonotype showed up just a few times. The chain joins TRBV12-3 or TRBV12-4 to TRBJ2-5, with a weak D call TRBD2 (5 bases). This CDR3 is 14 amino acids long. V was cut by 6 bases and J by 5 bases, with 16 bases left in between. CDR3 sequence: CASRSSGSGETQYF. The CDR3 nucleotides are TGTGCCAGCAGGTCATCAGGCTCGGGGGAGACCCAGTACTTC.

The chain recombines TRBV5-1 with TRBJ2-4; 8 bases line up with TRBD1. V was pared by 4 bases and J by 3 bases, with 6 bases of the junction left unmatched. CDR1 and CDR2 from the germline V gene are SGHRS and YFSETQ. The CDR3 consists of 15 residues. The CDR3 sequence: CASSPQGAGKNIQYF. For the CDR3, the DNA is TGCGCCAGCAGCCCGCAGGGGGCAGGCAAAAACATTCAGTACTTC.

The rearrangement uses TRBV19 and TRBJ2-1; TRBD1 might be the D (6 bases). Deletions cut 0 bases from V and 4 bases from J, with 10 bases between. The CDR3 covers 15 residues. Germline V gene sequence: CDR1 LNHDA, CDR2 SQIVND (reference sequence). As DNA, the CDR3 is TGTGCCAGTAGTATAGATCGGGACAAGTACAATGAGCAGTTCTTC. This gives the protein CASSIDRDKYNEQFF. Filled out from reference TRBV19 and TRBJ2-1, the complete variable domain reads DGGITQSPKYLFRKEGQNVTLSCEQNLNHDAMYWYRQDPGQGLRLIYYSQIVNDFQKGDIAEGYSVSREKKESFPLTVTSAQKNPTAFYLCASSIDRDKYNEQFFGPGTRLTVL.

The chain combines TRBV4-1 with TRBJ2-3, with 9 nucleotides matching TRBD1. Germline values: CDR1 MGHRA, CDR2 YSYEKL. V dropped 0 bases and J dropped 5; count of bases not matched to a gene: 3. The CDR3 is 15 residues long. The CDR3 bases are TGCGCCAGCAGCCAAGACGGGACAGGGAGAGATACGCAGTATTTT. It specifies CASSQDGTGRDTQYF.

This clonotype has a count of ten or more. J is TRBJ2-3 and V is TRBV7-2, with 9 bases that match TRBD2. This CDR3 is built from 16 residues. The germline gives CDR1 SGHTA, CDR2 FQGNSA. The V and J ends lost 5 bases and 8 bases, in that order; junction bases with no gene match: 14. This chain's CDR3 is CASSQGLAGAGGTQYF. CDR3 DNA: TGTGCCAGCAGCCAGGGACTAGCCGGGGCCGGGGGTACGCAGTATTTT.

The CDR3 DNA reads TGTGCCAGCAGCGGGGGGGGACCCAGGGAAGATACGCAGTATTTT. Protein: CASSGGGPREDTQYF. This sequence joins TRBV9 and TRBJ2-3; TRBD2 matches 7 bases. The CDR3 extends over 15 amino acids. Germline V lookup: CDR1 SGDLS, CDR2 YYNGEE. V was pared by 3 bases and J by 5 bases, with 9 bases of the junction left unmatched.

V is TRBV3-1 and J is TRBJ2-5; 11 bases align to TRBD1. CDR1 LGHDT and CDR2 YNNKEL come from the germline V gene (reference sequence). This CDR3 region has 14 residues. The V segment lost 5 bases and the J segment 3 bases; nucleotides outside the gene matches: 2. CDR3 in amino acids: CASSWTGGEETQYF. The CDR3 coding sequence is TGTGCCAGCAGCTGGACAGGGGGCGAAGAGACCCAGTACTTC.

In this sample, this clonotype turned up a few times. This chain uses TRBV4-1 with TRBJ1-1, with a tentative D call TRBD1 (5 bases). Germline V gives CDR1 MGHRA, CDR2 YSYEKL. This CDR3 contains 16 residues. The ends were cut back, 3 bases at V and 1 base at J, with 15 bases in the middle. This chain's CDR3 is CASSQSGLGGNTEAFF. DNA for the CDR3: TGCGCCAGCAGCCAGTCGGGGCTTGGGGGGAACACTGAAGCTTTCTTT.

The V and J genes are TRBV20-1 and TRBJ1-1, with 7 bases fitting TRBD1. V lost 0 bases to trimming and J lost 4 bases; unmatched junction nucleotides: 8. The CDR3 runs 15 residues. Germline lookup yields CDR1 DFQATT and CDR2 SNEGSKA (reference sequence). The CDR3 DNA follows: TGCAGTGCTAGAGATCCCCAGGGGGGATCCACTGAAGCTTTCTTT. The encoded protein is CSARDPQGGSTEAFF.